This TCR beta chain was captured by sequencing in a study of OX40 agonist ivuxolimab in advanced cancers. Whole-study context: Patients undergoing dose escalation presented with hepatocellular carcinoma, melanoma, renal cell or head and neck cancer. Study findings and constraints: At 0.1 to 3.0 mg/kg and by week 6, clonal expansion occurred in CD4+ and CD8+ blood T cells.

Sequencing was performed with immunoSEQ multiplex PCR; in TCRdb, only in-frame clones are kept and a portion is missing. The sample yields about 22,000 clones, 75% to 90% seen once. Note on this clone: Its antigen is currently unknown.

With 3 bases clipped from V and 1 base from J, the junction kept 7 bases outside the gene matches. This CDR3 region has 18 residues. Germline CDR1 and CDR2: SGHTS and YDEGEE. J is TRBJ2-1 and V is TRBV5-8, with 13 bases aligning to TRBD2. This TCR came from an adult with an advanced solid tumor such as melanoma, head and neck, liver or kidney cancer. Specimen: CD4+ or CD8+ T cells sorted from blood, collected in a trial of the OX40 agonist ivuxolimab. CDR3 region: CASSWGTSGANSYNEQFF. In DNA, the CDR3 is TGTGCCAGCAGCTGGGGGACTAGCGGGGCCAATTCCTACAATGAGCAGTTCTTC. Combining the CDR3 with reference TRBV5-8 and TRBJ2-1 gives the whole variable domain EAGVTQSPTHLIKTRGQQATLRCSPISGHTSVYWYQQALGLGLQFLLWYDEGEERNRGNFPPRFSGRQFPNYSSELNVNALELEDSALYLCASSWGTSGANSYNEQFFGPGTRLTVL.